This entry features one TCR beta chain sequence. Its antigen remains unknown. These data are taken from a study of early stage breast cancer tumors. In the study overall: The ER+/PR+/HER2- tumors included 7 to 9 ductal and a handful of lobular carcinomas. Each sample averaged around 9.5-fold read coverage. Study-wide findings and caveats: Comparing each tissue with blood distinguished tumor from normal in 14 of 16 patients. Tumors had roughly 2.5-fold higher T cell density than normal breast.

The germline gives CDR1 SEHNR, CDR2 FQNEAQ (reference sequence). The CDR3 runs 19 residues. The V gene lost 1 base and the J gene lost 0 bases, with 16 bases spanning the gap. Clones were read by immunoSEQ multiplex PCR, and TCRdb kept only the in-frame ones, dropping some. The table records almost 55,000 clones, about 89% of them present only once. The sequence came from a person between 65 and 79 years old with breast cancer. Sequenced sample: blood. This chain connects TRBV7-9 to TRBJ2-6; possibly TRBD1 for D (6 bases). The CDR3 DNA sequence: TGTGCCAGCAGCTTAGTAGAAACAGGGTACATCTCTGGGGCCAACGTCCTGACTTTC. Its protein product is CASSLVETGYISGANVLTF.